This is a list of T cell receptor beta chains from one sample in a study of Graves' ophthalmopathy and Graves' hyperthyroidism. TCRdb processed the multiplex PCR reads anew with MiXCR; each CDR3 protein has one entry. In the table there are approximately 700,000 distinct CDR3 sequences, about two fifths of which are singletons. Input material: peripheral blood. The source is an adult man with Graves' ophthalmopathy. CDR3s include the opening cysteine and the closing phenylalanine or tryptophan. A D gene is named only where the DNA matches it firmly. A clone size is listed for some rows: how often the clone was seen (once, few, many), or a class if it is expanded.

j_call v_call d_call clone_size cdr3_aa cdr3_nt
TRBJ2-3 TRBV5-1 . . CASSRAGDTQYF TGCGCCAGCAGCCGTGCTGGAGATACGCAGTATTTT
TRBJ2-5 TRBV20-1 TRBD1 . CSAGDSIPQETQYF TGCAGTGCCGGGGACAGCATCCCTCAAGAGACCCAGTACTTC
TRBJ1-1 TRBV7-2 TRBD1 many CASSFPGQGGNTEAFF TGTGCCAGCAGCTTTCCGGGACAGGGGGGGAACACTGAAGCTTTCTTT
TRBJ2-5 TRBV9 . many CASSVGAGGRETQYF TGTGCCAGCAGCGTAGGGGCCGGGGGACGGGAGACCCAGTACTTC
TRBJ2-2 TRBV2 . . CASSDGMNTGELFF TGTGCCAGCAGTGACGGCATGAACACCGGGGAGCTGTTTTTT
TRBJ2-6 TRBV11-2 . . CASSQGGGAGFSGANVLTF TGCGCCAGCAGCCAAGGAGGTGGGGCCGGTTTCTCTGGGGCCAACGTCCTGACTTTC
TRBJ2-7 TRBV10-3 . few CASSSANRDRNYEQYF TGTGCCAGCAGTTCCGCCAACCGGGACCGAAACTACGAGCAGTACTTC
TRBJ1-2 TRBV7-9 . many CASSLGVPGYTF TGTGCCAGCAGCTTGGGGGTCCCTGGCTACACCTTC
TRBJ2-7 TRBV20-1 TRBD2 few CSASRSGGLSYEQYF TGCAGTGCTAGTCGGAGCGGGGGGCTATCCTACGAGCAGTACTTC
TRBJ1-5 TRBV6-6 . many CASSYKYEQPQHF TGTGCCAGCAGTTACAAATACGAACAGCCCCAGCATTTT
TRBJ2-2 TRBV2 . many CASSESWVGELFF TGTGCCAGCAGTGAGTCGTGGGTCGGGGAGCTGTTTTTT
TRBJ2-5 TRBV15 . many CATSRDRGNGETQYF TGTGCCACCAGCAGAGATCGGGGGAACGGAGAGACCCAGTACTTC
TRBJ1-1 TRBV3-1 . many CASSQDQDTEAFF TGTGCCAGCAGCCAAGATCAAGACACTGAAGCTTTCTTT
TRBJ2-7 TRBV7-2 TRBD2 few CASSLGLAVYERYF TGTGCCAGCAGCTTGGGACTAGCGGTCTACGAGCGGTACTTC
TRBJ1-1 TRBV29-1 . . CSPHREGTEAFF TGCAGTCCTCACAGGGAGGGCACTGAAGCTTTCTTT
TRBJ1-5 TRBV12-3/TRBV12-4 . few CASSPFDGSNQPQHF TGTGCCAGCAGCCCCTTTGATGGTAGCAATCAGCCCCAGCATTTT
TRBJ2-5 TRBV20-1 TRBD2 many CSASLLAGLETQYF TGCAGTGCTAGTTTGCTAGCGGGGCTAGAGACCCAGTACTTC
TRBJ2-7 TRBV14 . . CASSRYVGVYEQYF TGTGCCAGCAGCCGCTATGTGGGGGTTTACGAGCAGTACTTC
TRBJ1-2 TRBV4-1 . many CASSQEESRVYGYTF TGCGCCAGCAGCCAAGAGGAATCGAGGGTCTATGGCTACACCTTC
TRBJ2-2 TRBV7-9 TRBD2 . CASSFTFGAGELANTGELFF TGTGCCAGCAGCTTCACCTTTGGAGCGGGAGAACTCGCGAACACCGGGGAGCTGTTTTTT
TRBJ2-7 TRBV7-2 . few CASSLPGTGTYEQYF TGTGCCAGCAGCTTACCCGGGACTGGGACCTACGAGCAGTACTTC
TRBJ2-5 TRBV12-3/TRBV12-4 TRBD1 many CASSTTRGQGGETQYF TGTGCCAGCAGTACGACCCGCGGACAGGGGGGAGAGACCCAGTACTTC
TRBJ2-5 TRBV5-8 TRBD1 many CASSLGSGGETQYF TGTGCCAGCAGCTTGGGATCAGGGGGCGAGACCCAGTACTTC
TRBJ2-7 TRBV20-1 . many CSARARYEQYF TGCAGTGCTAGAGCTCGCTACGAGCAGTACTTC
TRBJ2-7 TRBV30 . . CAWSDYGTDTYEQYF TGTGCCTGGAGTGATTACGGGACGGATACCTACGAGCAGTACTTC
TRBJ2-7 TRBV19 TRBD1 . CASTMTGGGQYF TGTGCCAGTACCATGACAGGGGGCGGGCAGTACTTC
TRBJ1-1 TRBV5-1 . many CASSIREQGGTEAFF TGCGCCAGCAGCATCAGGGAACAGGGCGGAACTGAAGCTTTCTTT
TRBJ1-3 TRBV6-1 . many CASLVGSGNTIYF TGTGCCAGCTTAGTGGGCTCTGGAAACACCATATATTTT
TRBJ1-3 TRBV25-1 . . CASSPGGISGNTIYF TGTGCCAGCTCACCAGGTGGAATCTCTGGAAACACCATATATTTT
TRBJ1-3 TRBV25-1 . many CASSQGSSGNTIYF TGCGCCAGCAGCCAGGGGAGCTCTGGAAACACCATATATTTT
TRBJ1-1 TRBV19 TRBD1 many CASTQGQGDTEAFF TGTGCCAGTACCCAGGGACAGGGAGACACTGAAGCTTTCTTT
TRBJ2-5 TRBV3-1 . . CASSQVQGGQETQYF TGTGCCAGCAGCCAAGTACAGGGAGGCCAAGAGACCCAGTACTTC
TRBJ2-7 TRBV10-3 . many CAISEGRHEQYF TGTGCCATCAGTGAGGGGCGGCACGAGCAGTACTTC
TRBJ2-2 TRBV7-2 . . CASTLAGELFF TGTGCCAGCACATTAGCGGGGGAGCTGTTTTTT
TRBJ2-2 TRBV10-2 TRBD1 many CASGQGDTGELFF TGCGCCAGCGGACAGGGTGACACCGGGGAGCTGTTTTTT
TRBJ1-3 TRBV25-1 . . CASAWAGVGNTIYF TGTGCCAGCGCCTGGGCAGGGGTAGGAAACACCATATATTTT
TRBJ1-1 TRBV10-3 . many CASSDPWGRNTEAFF TGTGCCAGCAGTGACCCTTGGGGAAGGAACACTGAAGCTTTCTTT
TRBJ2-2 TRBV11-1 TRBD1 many CASSYQQGLGTGELFF TGTGCCAGCAGCTACCAACAGGGGCTTGGCACCGGGGAGCTGTTTTTT
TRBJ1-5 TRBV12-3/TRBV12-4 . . CASSPGLLLNQPQHF TGTGCCAGCAGTCCGGGACTCCTTTTAAATCAGCCCCAGCATTTT
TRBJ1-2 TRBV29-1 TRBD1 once CSVPRTGRGYTF TGCAGCGTTCCCCGGACAGGGAGAGGCTACACCTTC
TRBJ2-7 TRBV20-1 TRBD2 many CSARGTTIYEQYF TGCAGTGCTAGGGGGACTACCATTTACGAGCAGTACTTC
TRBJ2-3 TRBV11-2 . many CASSLTGKTQYF TGTGCCAGCAGCTTAACGGGAAAGACGCAGTATTTT
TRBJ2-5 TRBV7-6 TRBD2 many CASSLGTGGVSQYF TGTGCCAGCAGCTTAGGCACCGGGGGGGTGTCCCAGTACTTC
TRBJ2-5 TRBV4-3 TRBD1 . CASSLAGQGTETQYF TGCGCCAGCAGCTTGGCGGGACAGGGGACTGAGACCCAGTACTTC
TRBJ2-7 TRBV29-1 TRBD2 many CSVTLTSGSSYEQYF TGCAGCGTGACCCTGACTAGCGGGAGCTCCTACGAGCAGTACTTC
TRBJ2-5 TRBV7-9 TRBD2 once CASSVGASGGQETQYF TGTGCCAGCAGCGTTGGGGCTAGCGGAGGGCAAGAGACCCAGTACTTC
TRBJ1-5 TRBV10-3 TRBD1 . CAISSTGDTTEHF TGTGCCATCAGTTCGACAGGGGACACCACCGAGCATTTT
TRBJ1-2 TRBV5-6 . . CASSLKGLYGYTF TGTGCCAGCAGCTTGAAGGGCCTCTATGGCTACACCTTC
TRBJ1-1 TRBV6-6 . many CASRQSVMNTEAFF TGTGCCAGCAGACAGTCGGTCATGAACACTGAAGCTTTCTTT
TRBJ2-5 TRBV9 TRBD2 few CASSLGTSGRSRQETQYF TGTGCCAGCAGCCTAGGGACTAGCGGGAGAAGTCGGCAAGAGACCCAGTACTTC